The 14 T cell receptor beta chains below all came from one sample that was sequenced in a study of blood T cell repertoires in COVID-19. The method was immunoSEQ multiplex PCR; TCRdb's version includes in-frame clones alone and lacks a portion of them. The profile shows 88,000 or so clones, approximately 86% of them singletons. Sequencing was done on a sample of peripheral blood. These receptors all come from a man aged 55 to 70 with acute or convalescent COVID-19.

The chain is built from TRBV6-6 and TRBJ2-5; 8 bases agree with TRBD1. Trimming at V came to 4 bases and at J to 4 bases, leaving 5 bases not matched to a gene. Germline CDR1 MNHNY, CDR2 SVGAGI (reference sequence). This CDR3 is 14 amino acids long. For the CDR3, the DNA is TGTGCCAGCAGTTTACACAGGGGGAGAGAGACCCAGTACTTC. Translating it yields CASSLHRGRETQYF.

The table lists this clone with a count of one. The chain links TRBV6-4 to TRBJ2-3, with a possible D match to TRBD2 (5 bases). CDR1 MRHNA and CDR2 SNTAGT come from the germline V gene. This CDR3 is 14 amino acids long. The germline V and J ends were trimmed by 5 bases and 1 base, with 10 bases remaining between them. The CDR3 region is CASSKGERTDTQYF. In DNA, the CDR3 is TGTGCCAGCAGTAAGGGAGAACGCACAGATACGCAGTATTTT.

The V gene is TRBV7-8, the J gene TRBJ2-3, with TRBD1 matching over 9 bases. Trimming took 3 bases from V and 4 from J; bases not matched to a gene: 8. CDR1 SGHVS and CDR2 FQNEAQ come from the germline V gene. This CDR3 spans 16 amino acids. This CDR3 reads CASSLTRDRAADTQYF. The CDR3 region has the DNA TGTGCCAGCAGCTTGACCCGGGACAGGGCGGCAGATACGCAGTATTTT.

The rearrangement joins TRBV18 to TRBJ2-5; D not certain. The germline V gene encodes CDR1 KGHSH and CDR2 LQKENI. V dropped 6 bases and J dropped 5 bases, with 13 bases sitting between them. This CDR3 comprises 13 residues. In DNA, the CDR3 is TGTGCCAGCTCCCCGAACTATGGGGAGACCCAGTACTTC. As protein: CASSPNYGETQYF. The variable domain in full, with the rest retrieved from reference TRBV18 and TRBJ2-5, is NAGVMQNPRHLVRRRGQEARLRCSPMKGHSHVYWYRQLPEEGLKFMVYLQKENIIDESGMPKERFSAEFPKEGPSILRIQQVVRGDSAAYFCASSPNYGETQYFGPGTRLLVL.

V gene TRBV10-3 combines with J gene TRBJ1-1; 9 bases are a match to TRBD1. The CDR3 extends over 15 amino acids. V shed 0 bases, J shed 5 bases, and the junction held 4 bases outside the gene matches. CDR1 ENHRY and CDR2 SYGVKD come from the germline V gene. Written as DNA, the CDR3 is TGTGCCATCAGTGAGTCGGGACAGGGCGGGACTGAAGCTTTCTTT. This gives the protein CAISESGQGGTEAFF.

The chain joins TRBV25-1 to TRBJ2-5, with 10 bases aligning to TRBD2. The CDR3 spans 17 residues. CDR1 and CDR2 from the germline V gene are MGHDK and SYGVNS. Unmatched junction bases numbered 11, after V lost 2 bases and J lost 5 bases. In nucleotides, the CDR3 is TGTGCCAGCAGTGAACCCCGGGGTAGCGGGGGGCGGGAGACCCAGTACTTC. The encoded protein is CASSEPRGSGGRETQYF.

The chain employs TRBV6-5 and TRBJ1-1, with D possibly being TRBD1 (6 bases). The germline gives CDR1 MNHEY, CDR2 SVGAGI. The CDR3 sequence is 13 residues long. Trimming took 6 bases from V and 4 from J, leaving 12 bases between them. The CDR3 here is CASSQDRSTEAFF. The CDR3, as DNA: TGTGCCAGCAGCCAAGACAGGAGCACTGAAGCTTTCTTT.

CDR3 in amino acids: CASSASGVAEAFF. CDR3 DNA sequence: TGCGCCAGCAGCGCCTCAGGGGTGGCTGAAGCTTTCTTT. This sequence joins TRBV5-1 and TRBJ1-1; tentatively, D is TRBD1 (6 bases). Germline lookup yields CDR1 SGHRS and CDR2 YFSETQ. Between the trimmed V and J ends, which lost 4 bases and 6 bases, there was a span of 13 bases. The CDR3 sequence is 13 residues long.

The rearrangement links TRBV5-1 to TRBJ2-3; 11 bases are shared with TRBD2. Germline V gene lookup returns CDR1 SGHRS and CDR2 YFSETQ. The CDR3 sequence is 16 residues long. V was pared by 5 bases and J by 3 bases, with 8 bases of the junction left unmatched. The CDR3 DNA follows: TGCGCCAGCAGGACGAATAGCGGGGGGGCGACAGATACGCAGTATTTT. This encodes CASRTNSGGATDTQYF.

The genes are TRBV19 and TRBJ2-7; D perhaps matches TRBD1 (5 bases). Germline V gene lookup returns CDR1 LNHDA and CDR2 SQIVND (reference sequence). CDR3 length: 14 residues. Trimming shortened V by 7 bases and J by 1 base, and 14 bases separated the two germline ends. The CDR3 here is CASMASRGSYEQYF. The CDR3 nucleotides read TGTGCCAGTATGGCGAGTAGGGGATCCTACGAGCAGTACTTC.

This chain connects TRBV29-1 to TRBJ1-3, with TRBD1 matching over 7 bases. Losses at the gene ends were 0 bases for V and 2 bases for J; bases not matched to a gene: 7. The CDR3 covers 16 residues. Germline V CDR1 and CDR2: SQVTM, ANQGSEA. CDR3 in amino acids: CSVEDPNRGTGNTIYF. DNA for the CDR3: TGCAGCGTTGAAGATCCGAACAGGGGAACTGGAAACACCATATATTTT.

The chain combines TRBV27 with TRBJ2-7; perhaps TRBD1 as D (7 bases). V was trimmed by 3 bases and J by 2 bases, leaving 14 bases between them. This CDR3 is built from 15 residues. Germline values: CDR1 MNHEY, CDR2 SMNVEV (reference sequence). The CDR3 is CASSFRGAVAYEQYF. CDR3 nucleotide sequence: TGTGCCAGCAGTTTCAGGGGGGCGGTGGCCTACGAGCAGTACTTC.

This chain uses TRBV9 with TRBJ2-7; maybe TRBD2 (6 bases). V shed 4 bases and J shed 5 bases, with 22 bases lying between them. Germline V gives CDR1 SGDLS, CDR2 YYNGEE. CDR3 length: 16 amino acids. The CDR3 nucleotides are TGTGCCAGCAGCCCAAACCCCTTCCGGCGGGAAAACGAGCAGTACTTC. It encodes CASSPNPFRRENEQYF.

The V gene is TRBV9, the J gene TRBJ2-1; no reliable D call. The CDR3 runs to 17 residues. CDR1 is SGDLS and CDR2 is YYNGEE in the germline V gene. V lost 4 bases and J lost 5, with 22 bases in between. The CDR3 DNA reads TGTGCCAGCAGCCCGCGGATGGCTGCTACTACCGACAATGAGCAGTTCTTC. Translated: CASSPRMAATTDNEQFF.